The next 7 T cell receptor beta chains were all read from a single sample in a study of T-cell memory formation after mild COVID-19. TCRdb analysed the 5' RACE reads with MiXCR anew, one entry per CDR3 protein. The profile shows 100,000 to 140,000 distinct CDR3 sequences, under 15% of them singletons. The sequencing input was PBMCs or a T cell subset sorted from them (not recorded which). The receptors derive from a young man who had mild COVID-19 (a few samples of this study predate the infection). Cell type and time point are not known.

This rearrangement joins TRBV10-3 to TRBJ2-1, with 8 bases lining up with TRBD1. V was pared by 3 bases and J by 9 bases, with 1 base of the junction left unmatched. There are 12 residues in the CDR3. Per germline, CDR1 ENHRY and CDR2 SYGVKD. The CDR3, as DNA: TGTGCCATCAGTGAAACAGGGGGTGAGCAGTTCTTC. Translating gives CAISETGGEQFF.

This clonotype was seen only a few times. J is TRBJ2-5 and V is TRBV14; D might be TRBD1 (6 bases). The V gene lost 0 bases and the J gene lost 13 bases, with 21 bases spanning the gap. Germline V CDR1 and CDR2: SGHDN, FVKESK. This CDR3 has 15 amino acids. The CDR3 loop is CASSQENWDIPRRYF. The CDR3 bases are TGTGCCAGCAGCCAAGAAAATTGGGACATCCCCCGTCGGTACTTC.

This clonotype was seen many times. The chain uses TRBV7-3 and TRBJ2-1; a possible D gene is TRBD1 (5 bases). This CDR3 spans 13 amino acids. Trimming took off 5 bases at V and 8 bases at J, with 13 bases between the two ends. CDR1 is SGHTA, CDR2 FQGTGA, per germline. The CDR3 coding sequence is TGTGCCAGCAGCCCCCCAGGGTTAGATGAGCAGTTCTTC. Protein sequence: CASSPPGLDEQFF.

In nucleotides, the CDR3 is TGTGCCAGCAGCCAAGATGATAGGGCCGGTTTCGAGCAGTACTTC. As protein: CASSQDDRAGFEQYF. The rearrangement uses TRBV4-2 and TRBJ2-7; no firm D call. CDR1 is LGHNA and CDR2 is YNFKEQ in the germline V gene. The CDR3 extends over 15 amino acids. V was clipped by 0 bases and J by 6 bases, with 15 bases between them.

The rearrangement joins TRBV12-3 or TRBV12-4 to TRBJ2-3, with D possibly matching TRBD2 (5 bases). The CDR3 consists of 16 residues. The V gene lost 3 bases and the J gene lost 5 bases, with 18 bases spanning the gap. The CDR3: CASSFPRTRAEDTQYF. The CDR3 DNA is TGTGCCAGCAGTTTTCCCCGAACTAGGGCGGAAGATACGCAGTATTTT.

The chain is built from TRBV19 and TRBJ2-2, with D hard to call. Germline V gives CDR1 LNHDA, CDR2 SQIVND (reference sequence). V was trimmed by 3 bases and J by 6 bases, leaving 8 bases between them. The CDR3 has 13 amino acids. The CDR3 region has the DNA TGTGCCAGTAGTATGAGGAGTTCCGGGGAGCTGTTTTTT. This encodes CASSMRSSGELFF.

V gene TRBV7-2 combines with J gene TRBJ2-5, with TRBD2 matching over 12 bases. Per germline, CDR1 SGHTA and CDR2 FQGNSA. V lost 1 base, J lost 3 bases, and 3 bases stayed unmatched. This CDR3 region has 16 residues. This CDR3 is CASSLGTSGVEETQYF. In DNA form, the CDR3 reads TGTGCCAGCAGCTTAGGGACTAGCGGGGTAGAAGAGACCCAGTACTTC.